This T cell receptor beta chain was found in a study of blood T cell repertoires in COVID-19. Study details: Sources were T cells, B-cell-depleted T cells, or PBMCs; the material itself was cDNA or gDNA.

The CDR3 has 13 residues. Trimming shortened V by 10 bases and J by 7 bases, and 14 bases separated the two germline ends. Germline-derived CDR1 and CDR2 are SEHNR and FQNEAQ (reference sequence). The table lists this clone with a count of one. TCRdb keeps only in-frame clones here, not all; method: immunoSEQ multiplex PCR. The sample carries fewer than 350,000 clones, about 87% recorded once. This receptor was obtained from a woman aged 30 to 39 with COVID-19, enrolled during active disease. Source material: peripheral blood. The chain combines TRBV7-9 with TRBJ1-6; D not certain. Written as DNA, the CDR3 is TGTGCCACCCGACGAGGGAACAATTCACCCCTCCACTTT. It codes for CATRRGNNSPLHF.